Below, 18 T cell receptor beta chains from the same sample are listed, as sequenced in a study of blood T cell repertoires in COVID-19. Libraries were prepared by immunoSEQ multiplex PCR; TCRdb keeps only in-frame clonotypes and omits some of them. The sample contains roughly 500,000 clones, 85% to 90% of which appear only once. Sequenced input: peripheral blood. These receptor sequences come from a young man with COVID-19, enrolled during active disease.

The V gene is TRBV2, the J gene TRBJ2-3; D not certain. V gave up 6 bases and J gave up 2 bases, with 9 bases separating them. The CDR3 is 13 residues long. CDR1 is SNHLY and CDR2 is FYNNEI in the germline V gene. CDR3 nucleotide sequence: TGTGCCAGCAGGTCCGGGTCCACAGATACGCAGTATTTT. Translating gives CASRSGSTDTQYF.

The rearrangement joins TRBV18 to TRBJ1-5; 8 positions match TRBD1. Trimming cost V 5 bases and J 2 bases; bases outside gene matches: 5. This CDR3 contains 15 residues. CDR1 and CDR2 (germline): KGHSH, LQKENI. This chain's CDR3 is CASSSDRVGNQPQHF. CDR3 DNA sequence: TGTGCCAGCTCATCGGACAGGGTCGGCAATCAGCCCCAGCATTTT.

The CDR3: CASKASDAAGAFNEQFF. CDR3 in DNA: TGTGCCAGCAAGGCCTCGGATGCGGCGGGAGCGTTCAATGAGCAGTTCTTC. This chain links TRBV27 with TRBJ2-1; 7 positions agree with TRBD2. V trimming: 7 bases; J trimming: 6 bases; junction bases outside the gene matches: 18. CDR1 MNHEY and CDR2 SMNVEV come from the germline V gene (reference sequence). The CDR3 is made up of 17 amino acids.

The chain has TRBV5-4 and TRBJ2-7, with 7 bases lining up with TRBD2. Losses at the gene ends were 3 bases for V and 6 bases for J; bases not matched to a gene: 9. Germline CDR1 is SGHNT and CDR2 is YYREEE (reference sequence). The CDR3 has 14 residues. The CDR3 DNA is TGTGCCAGCAGCTCCTGGGGGGGTCGGGGCGAGCAGTACTTC. Protein product: CASSSWGGRGEQYF.

The chain combines TRBV7-9 with TRBJ1-1, with 10 bases lining up with TRBD1. The CDR3 contains 14 residues. V dropped 5 bases and J dropped 3; count of bases not matched to a gene: 3. Germline V gene data show CDR1 as SEHNR and CDR2 as FQNEAQ (reference sequence). The CDR3 spells CASSPDRGDTEAFF. The CDR3 nucleotides are TGTGCCAGCAGCCCGGACAGGGGGGACACTGAAGCTTTCTTT.

The chain joins TRBV5-1 to TRBJ1-6, with 8 nucleotides matching TRBD1. The CDR3 loop spans 15 amino acids. Trimming removed 4 bases from V and 10 bases from J; junction bases left unmatched: 10. Germline CDR1 SGHRS, CDR2 YFSETQ. CDR3 loop: CASSVNRGDGSPLHF. In DNA form, the CDR3 reads TGCGCCAGCAGCGTCAACAGGGGGGACGGATCACCCCTCCACTTT.

The gene calls are TRBV6-5 and TRBJ2-1; 9 bases are shared with TRBD2. Trimming at V came to 2 bases and at J to 3 bases, leaving 2 bases not matched to a gene. CDR3 length: 15 amino acids. Germline V lookup: CDR1 MNHEY, CDR2 SVGAGI. The CDR3 nucleotides read TGTGCCAGCAGTTACGCGGGAGGGATCTACAATGAGCAGTTCTTC. Its translation: CASSYAGGIYNEQFF.

The chain links TRBV7-2 to TRBJ1-2, with no clear D. The V end lost 1 base, the J end lost 7 bases, and 13 bases lay between the germline ends. The CDR3 totals 14 residues. Germline assignment: CDR1 SGHTA and CDR2 FQGNSA. This chain's CDR3 is CASSLVSGGSGYTF. The CDR3 bases are TGTGCCAGCAGCTTAGTTTCCGGCGGGAGTGGCTACACCTTC. Drawing the rest from reference TRBV7-2 and TRBJ1-2, the complete variable domain is GAGVSQSPSNKVTEKGKDVELRCDPISGHTALYWYRQSLGQGLEFLIYFQGNSAPDKSGLPSDRFSAERTGGSVSTLTIQRTQQEDSAVYLCASSLVSGGSGYTFGSGTRLTVV.

V gene TRBV29-1 combines with J gene TRBJ2-1; 7 nucleotides match TRBD2. V lost 4 bases and J lost 4; bases outside the gene matches: 4. Per germline, CDR1 SQVTM and CDR2 ANQGSEA. The length of the CDR3 is 13 residues. The CDR3 protein is CSVGTGGYNEQFF. The CDR3 DNA sequence: TGCAGCGTTGGGACGGGGGGTTACAATGAGCAGTTCTTC.

The V call is TRBV18, the J call TRBJ1-2; 11 bases are shared with TRBD1. Germline loops: CDR1 KGHSH, CDR2 LQKENI. Trimming cost V 2 bases and J 3 bases; bases outside gene matches: 5. This CDR3 comprises 16 residues. The CDR3 sequence is CASSPGQGARDYGYTF. CDR3 sequence (DNA): TGTGCCAGCTCACCAGGACAGGGGGCGCGGGACTATGGCTACACCTTC.

The chain links TRBV12-5 to TRBJ1-5, with D uncertain. This CDR3 comprises 15 residues. With 0 bases removed from V and 2 bases from J, the gap between germline ends came to 8 bases. Germline loops: CDR1 LGHNT, CDR2 FRNRAP. In nucleotides, the CDR3 is TGTGCTAGTGGTTTGGTACCGAGGGGCAATCAGCCCCAGCATTTT. It encodes CASGLVPRGNQPQHF.

The chain links TRBV9 to TRBJ2-1, with TRBD2 matching 14 bases. The CDR3 contains 17 residues. Germline loops: CDR1 SGDLS, CDR2 YYNGEE. V trimming: 4 bases; J trimming: 8 bases; junction bases outside the gene matches: 11. The CDR3 spells CASSLNPGLAGVYEQFF. CDR3 nucleotides: TGTGCCAGCAGCCTGAACCCGGGACTAGCGGGAGTCTATGAGCAGTTCTTC.

The chain carries TRBV7-6 and TRBJ2-5, with D unresolved. V lost 6 bases to trimming and J lost 7 bases, with 9 bases between them. The CDR3 is 11 amino acids. Per germline, CDR1 SGHVS and CDR2 FNYEAQ. DNA for the CDR3: TGTGCCAGCAGTAACCCGGGGACCCAGTACTTC. Its translation is CASSNPGTQYF.

This clone has a single count. The V call is TRBV2, the J call TRBJ1-2, with 7 bases that match TRBD1. The J segment lost 4 bases and the V segment lost 6 bases, leaving 17 bases of the junction unmatched. The CDR3 sequence is 17 residues long. The V gene's germline CDR1 is SNHLY and CDR2 FYNNEI. The CDR3 DNA is TGTGCCAGCAGCGATTTTCCATCCAGGGGGAAAGGCTATGGCTACACCTTC. This sequence encodes CASSDFPSRGKGYGYTF.

The chain employs TRBV12-3 or TRBV12-4 and TRBJ1-2; D possibly corresponds to TRBD1 (5 bases). Trimming shortened V by 2 bases and J by 12 bases, and 13 bases separated the two germline ends. CDR3 length: 12 amino acids. As DNA, the CDR3 is TGTGCCAGCAGTTTACGGCAGGGTACCGACACCTTC. It encodes CASSLRQGTDTF.

The chain couples TRBV19 to TRBJ1-5; D remains unclear. V lost 6 bases, J lost 6 bases, and 9 bases lay in between. CDR3 size: 12 residues. CDR1 LNHDA and CDR2 SQIVND come from the germline V gene (reference sequence). CDR3 in DNA: TGTGCCAGTAGCCCTCCCAGTCAGCCCCAGCATTTT. It encodes CASSPPSQPQHF.

This chain links TRBV6-5 with TRBJ1-2; D is uncertain. V lost 2 bases, J lost 2 bases, and 6 bases lay in between. Per germline, CDR1 MNHEY and CDR2 SVGAGI. The CDR3 spans 13 residues. The CDR3 bases are TGTGCCAGCAGTTACCTCAGGAACTATGGCTACACCTTC. Translation gives CASSYLRNYGYTF.

The chain carries TRBV5-5 and TRBJ1-4; 9 nucleotides match TRBD1. Germline lookup yields CDR1 SGHKS and CDR2 YYEKEE (reference sequence). V trimming: 5 bases; J trimming: 6 bases; junction bases outside the gene matches: 8. The CDR3 length is 15 residues. The CDR3 sequence: CASSQYRGRDEKLFF. DNA of the CDR3: TGTGCCAGCAGTCAATACAGGGGGCGCGATGAAAAACTGTTTTTT.